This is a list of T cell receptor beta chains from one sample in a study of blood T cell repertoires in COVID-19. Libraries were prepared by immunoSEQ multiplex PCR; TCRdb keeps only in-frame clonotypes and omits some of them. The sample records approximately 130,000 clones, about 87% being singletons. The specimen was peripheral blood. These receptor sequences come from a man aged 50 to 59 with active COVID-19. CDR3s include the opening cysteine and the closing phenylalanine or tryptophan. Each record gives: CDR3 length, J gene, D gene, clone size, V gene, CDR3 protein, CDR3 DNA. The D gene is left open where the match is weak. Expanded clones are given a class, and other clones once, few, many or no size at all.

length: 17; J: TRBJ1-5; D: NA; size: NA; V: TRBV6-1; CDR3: CASSDIASWEEDQPQHF; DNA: TGTGCCAGCAGTGATATCGCGTCGTGGGAGGAGGACCAGCCCCAGCATTTT
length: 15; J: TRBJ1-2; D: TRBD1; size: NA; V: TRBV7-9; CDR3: CASSLGSTGANGYTF; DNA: TGTGCCAGCAGCTTAGGGTCGACAGGGGCAAACGGCTACACCTTC
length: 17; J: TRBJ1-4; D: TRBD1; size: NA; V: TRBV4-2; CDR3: CASSQGPGQDYNEKLFF; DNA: TGTGCCAGCAGCCAAGGTCCGGGACAGGACTATAATGAAAAACTGTTTTTT
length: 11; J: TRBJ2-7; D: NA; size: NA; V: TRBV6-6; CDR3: CASRSDYEQYF; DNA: TGTGCCAGCAGGTCAGACTACGAGCAGTACTTC
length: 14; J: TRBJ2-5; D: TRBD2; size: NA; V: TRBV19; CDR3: CASSMLSGGETQYF; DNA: TGTGCCAGTAGTATGTTAAGCGGGGGGGAGACCCAGTACTTC
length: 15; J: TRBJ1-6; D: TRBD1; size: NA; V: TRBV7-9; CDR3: CASSDGQVYNSPLHF; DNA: TGTGCCAGCAGCGACGGACAGGTCTATAATTCACCCCTCCACTTT
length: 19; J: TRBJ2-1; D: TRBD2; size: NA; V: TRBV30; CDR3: CAWNPSGLAGARLYNEQFF; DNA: TGTGCCTGGAACCCCTCGGGACTAGCGGGGGCCAGACTTTACAATGAGCAGTTCTTC
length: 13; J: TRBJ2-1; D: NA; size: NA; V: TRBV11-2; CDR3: CASSLGPGNEQFF; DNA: TGTGCCAGCAGCTTAGGGCCGGGGAATGAGCAGTTCTTC
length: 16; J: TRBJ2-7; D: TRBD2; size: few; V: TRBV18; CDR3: CASSPSRLAGFYEQYF; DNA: TGTGCCAGCTCACCCAGTAGGCTAGCGGGATTCTACGAGCAGTACTTC
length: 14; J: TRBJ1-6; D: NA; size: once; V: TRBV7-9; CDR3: CASSSRGRNSPLHF; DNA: TGTGCCAGCAGCTCCCGGGGGAGAAATTCACCCCTCCACTTT
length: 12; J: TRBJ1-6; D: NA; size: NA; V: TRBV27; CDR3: CASKTANSPLHF; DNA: TGTGCCAGCAAAACAGCTAATTCACCCCTCCACTTT
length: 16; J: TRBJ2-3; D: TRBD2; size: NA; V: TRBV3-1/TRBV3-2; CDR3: CASSQGGGAGGRTQYF; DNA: TGTGCCAGCAGCCAAGGCGGTGGAGCGGGGGGTCGTACGCAGTATTTT
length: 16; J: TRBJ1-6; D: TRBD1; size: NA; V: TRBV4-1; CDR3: CASSQDWGTANSPLHF; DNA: TGCGCCAGCAGCCAAGATTGGGGGACAGCCAATTCACCCCTCCACTTT
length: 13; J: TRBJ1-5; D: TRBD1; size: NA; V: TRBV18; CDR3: CASSGTGFQPQHF; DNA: TGTGCCAGCTCTGGGACAGGGTTCCAGCCCCAGCATTTT
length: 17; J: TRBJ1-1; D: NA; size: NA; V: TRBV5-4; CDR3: CASSLVGGTRMNTEAFF; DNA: TGTGCCAGCAGCTTGGTGGGGGGGACCCGAATGAACACTGAAGCTTTCTTT
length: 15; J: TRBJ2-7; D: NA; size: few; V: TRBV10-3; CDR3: CAISEGGVGGYEQYF; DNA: TGTGCCATCAGTGAAGGCGGGGTGGGAGGCTACGAGCAGTACTTC
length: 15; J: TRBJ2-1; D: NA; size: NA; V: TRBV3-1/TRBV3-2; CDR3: CASSQSPAVYNEQFF; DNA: TGTGCCAGCAGCCAAAGTCCAGCGGTTTACAATGAGCAGTTCTTC
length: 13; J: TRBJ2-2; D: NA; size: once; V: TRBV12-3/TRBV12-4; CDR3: CASSLMGGGELFF; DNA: TGTGCCAGCAGTTTAATGGGGGGCGGGGAGCTGTTTTTT
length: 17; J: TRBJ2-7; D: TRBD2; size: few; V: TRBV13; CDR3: CASSSRAGVAGVDEQYF; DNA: TGTGCCAGCAGCTCAAGGGCCGGAGTAGCGGGGGTGGACGAGCAGTACTTC
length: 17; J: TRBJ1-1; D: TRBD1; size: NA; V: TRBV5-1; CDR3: CASSLYTGGTMNTEAFF; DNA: TGCGCCAGCAGCCTGTATACAGGGGGGACTATGAACACTGAAGCTTTCTTT
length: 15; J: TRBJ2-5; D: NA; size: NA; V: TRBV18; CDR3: CASSPRQGTQETQYF; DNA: TGTGCCAGCTCACCAAGGCAGGGCACCCAAGAGACCCAGTACTTC
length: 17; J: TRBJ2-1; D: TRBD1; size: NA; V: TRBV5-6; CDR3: CASSPRHWTGAYNEQFF; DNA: TGTGCCAGCAGCCCCCGCCATTGGACAGGGGCCTACAATGAGCAGTTCTTC
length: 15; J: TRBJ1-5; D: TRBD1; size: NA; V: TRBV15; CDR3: CATSRGQGASQPQHF; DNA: TGTGCCACCAGCAGAGGTCAGGGGGCAAGTCAGCCCCAGCATTTT
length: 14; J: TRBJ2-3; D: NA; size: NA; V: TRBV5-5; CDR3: CASSRAGWADTQYF; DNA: TGTGCCAGCAGCCGCGCGGGGTGGGCAGATACGCAGTATTTT
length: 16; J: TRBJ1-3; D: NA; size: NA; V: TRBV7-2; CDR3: CASSLNTGGSGNTIYF; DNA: TGTGCCAGCAGCTTGAACACTGGGGGGTCTGGAAACACCATATATTTT
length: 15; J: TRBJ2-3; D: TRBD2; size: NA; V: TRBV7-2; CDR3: CASSSSGGGTDTQYF; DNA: TGTGCCAGCAGCTCTAGCGGGGGGGGCACAGATACGCAGTATTTT
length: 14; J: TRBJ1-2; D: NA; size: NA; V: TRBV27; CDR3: CASSLYGIGYGYTF; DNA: TGTGCCAGCAGTTTATACGGGATAGGCTATGGCTACACCTTC
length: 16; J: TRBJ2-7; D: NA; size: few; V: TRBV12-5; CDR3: CASGLLGASSSYEQYF; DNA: TGTGCTAGTGGTCTCCTGGGGGCCTCGAGCTCCTACGAGCAGTACTTC
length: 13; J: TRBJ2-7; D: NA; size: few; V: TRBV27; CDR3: CASSSTGTYEQYF; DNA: TGTGCCAGCAGTTCGACAGGAACCTACGAGCAGTACTTC